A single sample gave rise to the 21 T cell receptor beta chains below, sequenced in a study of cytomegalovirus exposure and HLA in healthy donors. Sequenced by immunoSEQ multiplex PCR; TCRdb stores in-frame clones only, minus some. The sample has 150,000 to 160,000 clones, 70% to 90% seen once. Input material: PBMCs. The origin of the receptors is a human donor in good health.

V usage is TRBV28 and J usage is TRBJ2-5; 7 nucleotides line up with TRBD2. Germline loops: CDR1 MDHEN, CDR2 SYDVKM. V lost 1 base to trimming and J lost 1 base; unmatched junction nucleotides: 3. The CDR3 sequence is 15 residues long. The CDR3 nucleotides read TGTGCCAGCAGTTTATTCGCTAGCGGCCAAGAGACCCAGTACTTC. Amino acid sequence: CASSLFASGQETQYF.

CDR3 coding DNA: TGTGCCAGCAGTTTAGTGGGAGGCCCTTACAATGAGCAGTTCTTC. Its translation is CASSLVGGPYNEQFF. The chain couples TRBV27 to TRBJ2-1; TRBD2 might be the D (6 bases). Germline V gene data show CDR1 as MNHEY and CDR2 as SMNVEV (reference sequence). Trimming removed 2 bases at V and 4 bases at J, with 12 bases between. The CDR3 is made up of 15 amino acids.

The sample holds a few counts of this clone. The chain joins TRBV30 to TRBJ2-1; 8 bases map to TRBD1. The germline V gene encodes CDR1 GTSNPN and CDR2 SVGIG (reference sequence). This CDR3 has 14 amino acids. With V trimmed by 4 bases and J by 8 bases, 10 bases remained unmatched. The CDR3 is CAWTTGQGFDEQFF. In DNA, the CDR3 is TGTGCCTGGACCACCGGACAGGGATTCGATGAGCAGTTCTTC.

The CDR3 here is CASSYSTGQTGELFF. CDR3 bases: TGTGCCAGCAGCTATTCTACAGGACAAACCGGGGAGCTGTTTTTT. The rearrangement joins TRBV6-5 to TRBJ2-2; a possible D gene is TRBD1 (5 bases). The CDR3 totals 15 residues. Deletions cut 6 bases from V and 5 bases from J, with 16 bases between. CDR1 and CDR2 from the germline V gene are MNHEY and SVGAGI.

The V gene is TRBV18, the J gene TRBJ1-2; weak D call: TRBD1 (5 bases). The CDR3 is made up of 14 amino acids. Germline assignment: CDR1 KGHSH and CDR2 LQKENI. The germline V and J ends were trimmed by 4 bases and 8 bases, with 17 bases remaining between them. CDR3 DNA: TGTGCCAGCTCACGGGGTGGGGCAGATGACGGCTACACCTTC. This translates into CASSRGGADDGYTF.

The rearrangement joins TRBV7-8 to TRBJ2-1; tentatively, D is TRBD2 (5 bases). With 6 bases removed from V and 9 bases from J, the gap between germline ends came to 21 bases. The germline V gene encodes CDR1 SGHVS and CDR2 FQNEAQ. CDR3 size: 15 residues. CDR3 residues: CASSVSGISTAEQFF. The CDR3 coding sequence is TGTGCCAGCAGTGTTTCCGGGATTTCGACGGCTGAGCAGTTCTTC.

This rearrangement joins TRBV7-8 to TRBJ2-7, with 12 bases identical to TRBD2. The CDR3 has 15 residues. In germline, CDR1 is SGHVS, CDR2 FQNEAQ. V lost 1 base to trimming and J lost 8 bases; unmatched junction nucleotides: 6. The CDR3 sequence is CASSLESSGGAKQYF. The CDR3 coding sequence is TGTGCCAGCAGCTTAGAGTCTAGCGGGGGGGCGAAGCAGTACTTC.

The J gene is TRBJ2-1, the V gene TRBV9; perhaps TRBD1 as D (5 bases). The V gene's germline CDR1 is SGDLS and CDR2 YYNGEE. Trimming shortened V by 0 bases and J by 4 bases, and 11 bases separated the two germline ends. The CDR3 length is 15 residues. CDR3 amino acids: CASSVGSTGYNEQFF. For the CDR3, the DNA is TGTGCCAGCAGCGTAGGATCCACAGGTTACAATGAGCAGTTCTTC.

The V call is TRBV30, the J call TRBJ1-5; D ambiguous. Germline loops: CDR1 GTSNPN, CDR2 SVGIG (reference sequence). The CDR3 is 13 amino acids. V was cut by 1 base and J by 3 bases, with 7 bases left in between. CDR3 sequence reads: CAWSGGVNQPQHF. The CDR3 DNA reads TGTGCCTGGAGTGGGGGAGTCAATCAGCCCCAGCATTTT.

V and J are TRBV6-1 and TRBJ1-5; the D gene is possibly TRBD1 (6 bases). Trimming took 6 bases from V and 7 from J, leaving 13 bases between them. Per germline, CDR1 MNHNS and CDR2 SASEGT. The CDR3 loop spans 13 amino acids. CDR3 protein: CASRNRVFQPQHF. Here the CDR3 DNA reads TGTGCCAGCAGGAACAGGGTATTCCAGCCCCAGCATTTT.

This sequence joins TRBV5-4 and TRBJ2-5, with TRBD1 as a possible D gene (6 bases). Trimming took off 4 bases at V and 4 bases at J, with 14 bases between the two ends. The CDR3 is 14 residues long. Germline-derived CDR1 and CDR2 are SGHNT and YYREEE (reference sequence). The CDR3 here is CASSPRGIGETQYF. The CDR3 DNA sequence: TGTGCCAGCAGCCCGAGGGGGATTGGAGAGACCCAGTACTTC.

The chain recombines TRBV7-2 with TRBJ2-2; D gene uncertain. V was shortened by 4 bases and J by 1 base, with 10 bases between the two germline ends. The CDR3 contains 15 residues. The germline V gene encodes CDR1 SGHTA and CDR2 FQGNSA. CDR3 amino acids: CASSSLPLNTGELFF. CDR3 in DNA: TGTGCCAGCAGCTCCCTCCCACTGAACACCGGGGAGCTGTTTTTT.

CDR3 in DNA: TGTGCCAGCGAAGGGAGGAGTGGGACAGGGGACCACGGCAATCAGCCCCAGCATTTT. It translates to CASEGRSGTGDHGNQPQHF. The rearrangement joins TRBV2 to TRBJ1-5; 10 nucleotides line up with TRBD1. Germline V gene lookup returns CDR1 SNHLY and CDR2 FYNNEI. The CDR3 extends over 19 amino acids. V lost 8 bases to trimming and J lost 2 bases; unmatched junction nucleotides: 18.

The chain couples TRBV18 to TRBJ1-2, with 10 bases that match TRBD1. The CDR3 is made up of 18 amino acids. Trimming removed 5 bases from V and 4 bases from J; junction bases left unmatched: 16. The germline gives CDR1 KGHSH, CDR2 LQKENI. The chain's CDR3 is CASSTPGTGVSGGYGYTF. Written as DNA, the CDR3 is TGTGCCAGCTCAACGCCCGGGACAGGGGTTTCCGGGGGCTATGGCTACACCTTC. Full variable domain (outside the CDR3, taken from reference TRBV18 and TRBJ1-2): NAGVMQNPRHLVRRRGQEARLRCSPMKGHSHVYWYRQLPEEGLKFMVYLQKENIIDESGMPKERFSAEFPKEGPSILRIQQVVRGDSAAYFCASSTPGTGVSGGYGYTFGSGTRLTVV.

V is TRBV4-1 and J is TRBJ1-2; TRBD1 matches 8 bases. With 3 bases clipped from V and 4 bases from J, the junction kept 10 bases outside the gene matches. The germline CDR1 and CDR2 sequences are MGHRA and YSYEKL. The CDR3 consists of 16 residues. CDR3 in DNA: TGCGCCAGCAGCCAGCCAGGCAGGGGGCGCGCCTATGGCTACACCTTC. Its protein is CASSQPGRGRAYGYTF.

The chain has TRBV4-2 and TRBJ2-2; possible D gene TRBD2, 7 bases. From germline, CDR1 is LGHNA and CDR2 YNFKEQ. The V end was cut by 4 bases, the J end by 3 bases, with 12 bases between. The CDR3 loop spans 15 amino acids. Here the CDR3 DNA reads TGTGCCAGCAGCCTCGAGGGGGGGGACACCGGGGAGCTGTTTTTT. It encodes CASSLEGGDTGELFF.

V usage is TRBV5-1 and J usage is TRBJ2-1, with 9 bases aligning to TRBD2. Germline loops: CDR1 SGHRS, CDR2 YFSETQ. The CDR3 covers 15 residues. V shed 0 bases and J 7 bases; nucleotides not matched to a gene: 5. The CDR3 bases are TGCGCCAGCAGCTTGGTTAGCGGGAGTTCGAATGAGCAGTTCTTC. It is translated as CASSLVSGSSNEQFF.

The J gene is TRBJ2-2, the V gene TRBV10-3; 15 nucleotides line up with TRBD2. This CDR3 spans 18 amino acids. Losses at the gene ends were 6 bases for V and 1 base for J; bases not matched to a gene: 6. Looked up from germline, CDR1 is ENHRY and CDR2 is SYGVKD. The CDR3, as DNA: TGTGCCATCAGGGCGTCGGGACTAGCGGGAGGGAACACCGGGGAGCTGTTTTTT. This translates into CAIRASGLAGGNTGELFF.

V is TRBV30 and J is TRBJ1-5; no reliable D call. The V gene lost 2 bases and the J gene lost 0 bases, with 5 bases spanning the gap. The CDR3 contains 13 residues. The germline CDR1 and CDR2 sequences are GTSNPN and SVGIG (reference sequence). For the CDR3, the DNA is TGTGCCTGGAGTACAAATAGCAATCAGCCCCAGCATTTT. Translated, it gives CAWSTNSNQPQHF.

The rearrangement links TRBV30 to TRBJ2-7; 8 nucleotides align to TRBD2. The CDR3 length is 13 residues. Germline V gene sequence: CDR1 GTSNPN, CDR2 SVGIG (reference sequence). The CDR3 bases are TGTGCTGCGTCTAGCGGGTCGTCCTACGAGCAGTACTTC. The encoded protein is CAASSGSSYEQYF.

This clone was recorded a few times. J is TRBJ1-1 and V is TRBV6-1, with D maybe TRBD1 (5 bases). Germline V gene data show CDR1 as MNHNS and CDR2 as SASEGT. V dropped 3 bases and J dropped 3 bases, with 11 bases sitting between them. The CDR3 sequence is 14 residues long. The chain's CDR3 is CASSEPGLYTEAFF. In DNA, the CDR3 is TGTGCCAGCAGTGAGCCGGGACTCTACACTGAAGCTTTCTTT.